This T cell receptor (beta chain) came from a study of CD8+ T cells in alopecia areata. RNA, once extracted, was reverse transcribed into cDNA for use as the sequencing template. Only in-frame clones appear in the TCRdb table, and some are missing; sequencing was by immunoSEQ multiplex PCR. The table has some 180,000 clones, 56% seen once. Concerning this clone itself: What it binds is not known.

The CDR3 consists of 15 residues. The ends were cut back, 0 bases at V and 6 bases at J, with 16 bases in the middle. Germline V gene data show CDR1 as SGHDT and CDR2 as YYEEEE. Study observations and caveats: Scalp data also include sequences from resident alphabeta T cells of normal skin. Clonality was higher in lesional than normal scalp, especially in alopecia totalis/universalis.

The chain uses TRBV5-6 and TRBJ2-7, with D uncertain. This receptor was identified in a human donor in good health. Sequences were obtained from CD8+ T cells sorted from blood. The CDR3 here is CASSLGDESTLEQYF. The CDR3 DNA reads as TGTGCCAGCAGCTTGGGAGACGAAAGCACCCTCGAGCAGTACTTC.